The sequence of this T cell receptor (beta chain) was determined in a study of shared clonotypes between healthy human individuals (dated by TCRdb to the early 2020s). Looking at the study overall: The cohort included a few men and a couple of women between 18 and 49 years of age. Per donor, three plates each were used for CD4 naive and CD4 memory, two for CD8 naive, and one for CD8 memory. Libraries were prepared and TCR repertoires were sequenced by different laboratories using diverse techniques, in order to increase sequencing depth and limit assay-specific biases. Blood TCR repertoires of a handful of healthy adults were deeply sequenced to estimate repertoire size and the extent of clonotype sharing between individuals. Leukapheresis yielded between about 0.8 and 9.5 billion PBMCs per donor. General study outcomes and caveats: About 5% of naive CD4, 3% to 3.5% of naive CD8, approximately 2.2% of memory CD4, and 0.35% to 0.4% of memory CD8 clonotypes were shared across several donors. Naive subsets generally had larger estimated clonotype richness than memory subsets did. Clonotypes shared by all four sorted-subset donors showed higher generation probabilities than non-shared clonotypes. Even with the large sequencing depth, rarefaction of the sorted-subset datasets indicated that sequencing was incomplete. Based on pairwise subsampling, the degree of clonotype sharing among donors was expected to be affected by sequencing depth. Because the study included only a small number of donors, the genetic and exposure-history diversity represented was limited. Sampling was limited to blood, and TCR repertoires in tissue likely differ from TCR repertoires in blood.

Comments on this clone: It has no known antigen specificity. No base qualities exist here, and no much larger clone lies one base off it. The identical CDR3 is also encoded by other nucleotide sequences in the sample.

Using the deep immunoSEQ assay, TCR CDR3 regions were amplified from genomic DNA by multiplex PCR. Extracted genomic DNA from each cell subset was distributed evenly across all wells of several immunoSEQ 96-well plates, and each plate was treated as a replicate. For sorted subsets, 150 to 250 ng genomic DNA, equal to 25,000 to 35,000 T cell genomes, was loaded into each replicate PCR. Purified libraries were measured with a Qubit 3.0 fluorometer, size-checked on a Bioanalyzer 2100, and measured again with the KAPA Library Quantification kit. Each immunoSEQ 96-well plate was sequenced on its own single-read 150-cycle Illumina NextSeq 550 flow cell. Per the original workflow: Because only junctional sequences without quality scores were contained in the immunoSEQ output, filtering matching that applied to full-length reads could not be performed. To assign V/J genes and CDR3, sequences were annotated using PyIR, a Python wrapper for IgBLAST v1.9, with IMGT germline references. Reads were filtered out if the reads had weak V/J assignments (E-value above 1e-6), no CDR3, stop codons, out-of-frame junctions, or ambiguous translated residues. V3J clonotypes were defined by identical inferred V gene, J gene, and CDR3 amino acid sequence. Percentage overlap between repertoires was calculated by dividing the number of shared unique clonotypes by the size of the smaller repertoire. Three approaches were used to assess repertoire richness: RTK rarefaction, the Chao1 estimator, and Recon v2.1 estimates of unobserved clonotypes. Generation probabilities were computed with OLGA for all TCRbeta clonotypes obtained by the gDNA method from four donors. As stored in TCRdb, this immuneACCESS dataset retains in-frame rearrangements with V and J assigned. A fraction of the clones does not appear; measured against another copy, unresolved V genes explain less than half of the discrepancy, and the remainder lacks a known reason. Clone size and V and J calls were adopted from that table, with D and trimming inferred from the DNA. The sample table shows about 2.1 million clones, and about 92% are seen once. Under 2% of the sample comes from the top ten.

The cysteine opens and the phenylalanine closes a CDR3 of 15 amino acids. CDR3 DNA only is kept here, 45 bases in frame from base 1. Clipping removes 4 bases from V and 2 bases from J, with 5 as the unmatched junction base count. The germline V gene specifies SGDLS as CDR1 and YYNGEE as CDR2. For the CD8 naive samples, CD45RO-negative cells were positively selected for CCR7, yielding a CD45RA+CCR7+ population from which TemRA cells were excluded. Donors were healthy HIV-negative adults with no recently reported acute infections or vaccinations. Every donor was a Caucasian adult residing in Nashville, Tennessee, USA. Blood was obtained by leukapheresis, after which PBMCs were separated by Ficoll-Histopaque density gradient centrifugation and cryopreserved in liquid nitrogen vapor phase. Analytical flow cytometry was used to check the purity and quantity of every magnetically sorted T cell population. Each sorted fraction had its genomic DNA isolated and then quantified by UV absorbance on a Nanodrop 2000c.

The sequence came from a young man in good health. Some clones in this sample may be carry-over from other donors' samples. The sample consisted of naive CD8+ T cells from PBMCs. The cell subset or site label corresponds to: CD45RA+CCR7+. The chain is encoded by TRBV9 joined to TRBJ2-3; 9 central bases correspond to TRBD1. Here the CDR3 is given as CASSTRQGDTDTQYF. The nucleotide sequence is TGTGCCAGCAGCACCAGACAGGGGGACACAGATACGCAGTATTTT.